This T cell receptor (beta chain) comes out of a study of T cells after posttransplantation cyclophosphamide. Overall study results and limits: Recipient CMV seropositivity and CMV reactivation strongly tracked TRB clonality. Later post-transplant blood repertoires were often dominated by donor CD8+ memory clones. TRB overlap between skin or GI tissue T cells and blood was limited.

As to this clone: Its specificity is unknown.

Method: immunoSEQ multiplex PCR; TCRdb's copy keeps in-frame clones and lacks some. This table holds roughly 32,000 clones, 80% to 95% found once. The V end was cut by 0 bases, the J end by 6 bases, with 18 bases between. The CDR3 has 16 residues. Germline V gene sequence: CDR1 SGHRS, CDR2 YFSETQ. Cells defined as naive were viable CD3+CD4+ or CD3+CD8+ and CCR7+CD45RA+CD45RO-CD95-CD27+CD28+. The related graft donor's blood sample was taken on the day of bone marrow donation. The sequencing input was naive CD4+ T cells sorted from PBMCs. The TCR comes from a woman aged 55-70 years in good health, CMV-negative, and a related stem cell transplant donor. This rearrangement joins TRBV5-1 to TRBJ1-2; the D is unclear. Here the CDR3 DNA reads TGCGCCAGCAGCTTGGAAGGCGCCCTTGGTACAGATGGCTACACCTTC. Translation gives CASSLEGALGTDGYTF. The whole variable domain, remainder taken from reference TRBV5-1 and TRBJ1-2, is KAGVTQTPRYLIKTRGQQVTLSCSPISGHRSVSWYQQTPGQGLQFLFEYFSETQRNKGNFPGRFSGRQFSNSRSEMNVSTLELGDSALYLCASSLEGALGTDGYTFGSGTRLTVV.